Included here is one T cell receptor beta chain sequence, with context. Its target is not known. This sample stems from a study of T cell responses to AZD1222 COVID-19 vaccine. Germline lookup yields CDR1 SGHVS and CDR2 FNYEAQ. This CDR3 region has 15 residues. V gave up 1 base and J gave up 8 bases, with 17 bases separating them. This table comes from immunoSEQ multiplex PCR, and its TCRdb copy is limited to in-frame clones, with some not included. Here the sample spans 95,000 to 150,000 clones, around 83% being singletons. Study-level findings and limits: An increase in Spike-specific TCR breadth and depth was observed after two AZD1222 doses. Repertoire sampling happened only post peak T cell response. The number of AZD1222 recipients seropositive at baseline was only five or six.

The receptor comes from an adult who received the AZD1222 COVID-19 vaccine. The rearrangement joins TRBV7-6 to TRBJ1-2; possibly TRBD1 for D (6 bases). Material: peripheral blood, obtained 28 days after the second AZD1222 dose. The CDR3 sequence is CASSLEAGGREGYTF. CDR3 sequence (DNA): TGTGCCAGCAGCTTAGAGGCCGGGGGCAGGGAGGGCTACACCTTC.